A selection of T cell receptor beta chains follows, all from one sample in a study of cytomegalovirus exposure and HLA in healthy donors. Sequencing used immunoSEQ multiplex PCR; TCRdb keeps in-frame clones, though not all of them. The sample contains around 130,000 clones, around four fifths of which appear only once. Sample: PBMCs. Receptor source: a boy younger than 10 in good health and CMV-seronegative. The CDR3 runs from the conserved cysteine through the conserved F or W. Fields, in order: clone size, D gene, J gene, V gene, CDR3 DNA, CDR3 protein. D genes are given only for firm matches. Some rows mark clone size as missing; the rest say once, few, many or name a class of expanded clone.

clone_size: NA; d_call: NA; j_call: TRBJ2-1; v_call: TRBV11-1; cdr3_nt: TGTGCCAGCAGCCTGAGGGGAGCGGGTACTTCCTACAATGAGCAGTTCTTC; cdr3_aa: CASSLRGAGTSYNEQFF
clone_size: NA; d_call: TRBD1; j_call: TRBJ1-6; v_call: TRBV19; cdr3_nt: TGTGCCAGTAGTAGGACAGGGGAGAATTCACCCCTCCACTTT; cdr3_aa: CASSRTGENSPLHF
clone_size: few; d_call: NA; j_call: TRBJ1-1; v_call: TRBV7-9; cdr3_nt: TGTGCCAGCAGCACCCTGGAGGAGAACACTGAAGCTTTCTTT; cdr3_aa: CASSTLEENTEAFF
clone_size: NA; d_call: TRBD1; j_call: TRBJ1-2; v_call: TRBV5-4; cdr3_nt: TGTGCCAGCAGCACAAGGACAGGGCTTGGCTATGGCTACACCTTC; cdr3_aa: CASSTRTGLGYGYTF
clone_size: NA; d_call: NA; j_call: TRBJ2-1; v_call: TRBV7-2; cdr3_nt: TGTGCCAGCAGCTATAAGGGGTGGATGGAGCAGTTCTTC; cdr3_aa: CASSYKGWMEQFF
clone_size: NA; d_call: TRBD1; j_call: TRBJ1-1; v_call: TRBV6-5; cdr3_nt: TGTGCCAGCAGCCCCTCGGACAGGCGTAAAGCTTTCTTT; cdr3_aa: CASSPSDRRKAFF
clone_size: NA; d_call: NA; j_call: TRBJ2-2; v_call: TRBV21-1; cdr3_nt: TGTGCCAGCAGCAAAGCCCCGGGGGTGAGCGGAGACACCGGGGAGCTGTTTTTT; cdr3_aa: CASSKAPGVSGDTGELFF
clone_size: NA; d_call: NA; j_call: TRBJ1-1; v_call: TRBV5-1; cdr3_nt: TGCGCCAGCAGAGGGACTGGGGACACTGAAGCTTTCTTT; cdr3_aa: CASRGTGDTEAFF
clone_size: NA; d_call: NA; j_call: TRBJ1-4; v_call: TRBV2; cdr3_nt: TGTGCCAGCAGTGAACAGGGTCGCGGTAATGAAAAACTGTTTTTT; cdr3_aa: CASSEQGRGNEKLFF
clone_size: NA; d_call: NA; j_call: TRBJ2-3; v_call: TRBV11-2; cdr3_nt: TGTGCCAGCAGCCCTGGGACATTCACAGATACGCAGTATTTT; cdr3_aa: CASSPGTFTDTQYF
clone_size: NA; d_call: TRBD1; j_call: TRBJ1-2; v_call: TRBV7-9; cdr3_nt: TGTGCCAGCAGCTTAGGCCAGGGGGATGGCTACACCTTC; cdr3_aa: CASSLGQGDGYTF
clone_size: NA; d_call: TRBD2; j_call: TRBJ2-5; v_call: TRBV15; cdr3_nt: TGTGCCACCAGCAGAGGGGGCGGGAGAGGAGAGACCCAGTACTTC; cdr3_aa: CATSRGGGRGETQYF
clone_size: NA; d_call: NA; j_call: TRBJ2-7; v_call: TRBV5-6; cdr3_nt: TGTGCCAGCAGCTTAGGACAGGGAGGGGGATACGAGCAGTACTTC; cdr3_aa: CASSLGQGGGYEQYF
clone_size: NA; d_call: TRBD1; j_call: TRBJ1-2; v_call: TRBV10-3; cdr3_nt: TGTGCCATCAGTGAGCCTTACTTAACTGGACAGGGGACCTCCTATGGCTACACCTTC; cdr3_aa: CAISEPYLTGQGTSYGYTF
clone_size: NA; d_call: TRBD1; j_call: TRBJ2-1; v_call: TRBV28; cdr3_nt: TGTGCCCACGAGGGGGCGCGAAATGAGCAGTTCTTC; cdr3_aa: CAHEGARNEQFF
clone_size: NA; d_call: TRBD1; j_call: TRBJ1-1; v_call: TRBV18; cdr3_nt: TGTGCCAGCTCAGGGGACAGGGAAGCTTTCTTT; cdr3_aa: CASSGDREAFF
clone_size: NA; d_call: NA; j_call: TRBJ1-3; v_call: TRBV6-5; cdr3_nt: TGTGCCGCGGGGGGGACTGGAAACACCATATATTTT; cdr3_aa: CAAGGTGNTIYF
clone_size: few; d_call: NA; j_call: TRBJ2-3; v_call: TRBV19; cdr3_nt: TGTGCCAGTACACCAACTAGTTTCGGGGCAGATACGCAGTATTTT; cdr3_aa: CASTPTSFGADTQYF
clone_size: NA; d_call: NA; j_call: TRBJ2-1; v_call: TRBV7-7; cdr3_nt: TGTGCTAGCAGCTTAGTAAGCGGGCCATACAATGAGCAGTTCTTC; cdr3_aa: CASSLVSGPYNEQFF
clone_size: NA; d_call: TRBD2; j_call: TRBJ2-5; v_call: TRBV7-2; cdr3_nt: TGTGCCAGCAGCGGATGGACTAGCGGGGACCAAGAGACCCAGTACTTC; cdr3_aa: CASSGWTSGDQETQYF
clone_size: medium-sized; d_call: NA; j_call: TRBJ2-3; v_call: TRBV7-2; cdr3_nt: TGTGCCAGCAGCTTAGAGTTCGGGTCCCCCACAGATACGCAGTATTTT; cdr3_aa: CASSLEFGSPTDTQYF
clone_size: NA; d_call: TRBD2; j_call: TRBJ2-3; v_call: TRBV6-4; cdr3_nt: TGTGCCAGCAGTGAAGGAGCGGGGGGAGATACGCAGTATTTT; cdr3_aa: CASSEGAGGDTQYF
clone_size: NA; d_call: NA; j_call: TRBJ2-1; v_call: TRBV5-6; cdr3_nt: TGTGCCAGCAGCTTAGGGGCAGGGATGAGGCGTGAGCAGTTCTTC; cdr3_aa: CASSLGAGMRREQFF
clone_size: once; d_call: NA; j_call: TRBJ1-3; v_call: TRBV4-3; cdr3_nt: TGCGCCAGCAGCCAAGATTTAGGGGTTTCGGGAAACACCATATATTTT; cdr3_aa: CASSQDLGVSGNTIYF
clone_size: NA; d_call: TRBD2; j_call: TRBJ2-7; v_call: TRBV4-2; cdr3_nt: TGTGCCAGCAGCGAGGGTAGCGGGGGGGCCTACGAGCAGTACTTC; cdr3_aa: CASSEGSGGAYEQYF
clone_size: NA; d_call: TRBD2; j_call: TRBJ2-1; v_call: TRBV6-4; cdr3_nt: TGTGCCAGCAGTGACGGGGCGGGAGGTGAGAATGAGCAGTTCTTC; cdr3_aa: CASSDGAGGENEQFF
clone_size: NA; d_call: NA; j_call: TRBJ1-2; v_call: TRBV6-1; cdr3_nt: TGTGCCAGCAGTGAAGTGCCTGGGGAGGGCTATGGCTACACCTTC; cdr3_aa: CASSEVPGEGYGYTF
clone_size: NA; d_call: NA; j_call: TRBJ1-1; v_call: TRBV7-9; cdr3_nt: TGTTCCAGCAGCTTGACAGTTCTCGAAGCTTTCTTT; cdr3_aa: CSSSLTVLEAFF
clone_size: NA; d_call: NA; j_call: TRBJ1-2; v_call: TRBV20-1; cdr3_nt: TGCAGTGCCCCCGTCGGCTACACCTTC; cdr3_aa: CSAPVGYTF
clone_size: few; d_call: TRBD1; j_call: TRBJ1-1; v_call: TRBV4-2; cdr3_nt: TGTGCCAGCAGCCAAGATAAGACAGGGGGCGGATTTAGGGGTAGCACTGAAGCTTTCTTT; cdr3_aa: CASSQDKTGGGFRGSTEAFF
clone_size: NA; d_call: NA; j_call: TRBJ2-7; v_call: TRBV7-6; cdr3_nt: TGTGCCAGCAGTTTCGCTCAGGCCAACGAGCAGTACTTC; cdr3_aa: CASSFAQANEQYF
clone_size: NA; d_call: NA; j_call: TRBJ1-1; v_call: TRBV9; cdr3_nt: TGTGCCAGCAGTTTCTCCAGGGAGGTGAACACTGAAGCTTTCTTT; cdr3_aa: CASSFSREVNTEAFF
clone_size: NA; d_call: NA; j_call: TRBJ2-7; v_call: TRBV4-3; cdr3_nt: TGCGCCAGCAGCCCTGGCTCAGGGGCTCGAGAGCAGTACTTC; cdr3_aa: CASSPGSGAREQYF
clone_size: NA; d_call: NA; j_call: TRBJ1-6; v_call: TRBV7-6; cdr3_nt: TGTGCCAGCAGCTTAACCGGGGAAGCATCACCCCTCCACTTT; cdr3_aa: CASSLTGEASPLHF
clone_size: NA; d_call: TRBD1; j_call: TRBJ1-4; v_call: TRBV9; cdr3_nt: TGTGCCAGCAGCGTAGAGGGGGCGAGTGCTAATGAAAAACTGTTTTTT; cdr3_aa: CASSVEGASANEKLFF
clone_size: NA; d_call: NA; j_call: TRBJ2-7; v_call: TRBV19; cdr3_nt: TGTGCCAGTACCAATTCAGGAGGGAAGCCCTACGAGCAGTACTTC; cdr3_aa: CASTNSGGKPYEQYF
clone_size: once; d_call: NA; j_call: TRBJ1-1; v_call: TRBV19; cdr3_nt: TGTGCCAGTAGTATAGAGACCGGGGGGGAAGCTTTCTTT; cdr3_aa: CASSIETGGEAFF
clone_size: NA; d_call: NA; j_call: TRBJ2-6; v_call: TRBV9; cdr3_nt: TGTGCCAGCAGCGCGGGACACCGAAACTCTGGGGCCAACGTCCTGACTTTC; cdr3_aa: CASSAGHRNSGANVLTF
clone_size: NA; d_call: TRBD2; j_call: TRBJ2-1; v_call: TRBV19; cdr3_nt: TGTGCCAGTAGTATTGGGGGTGCCCTAGCGGGAGATCGGCCCAATGAGCAGTTCTTC; cdr3_aa: CASSIGGALAGDRPNEQFF
clone_size: NA; d_call: NA; j_call: TRBJ1-1; v_call: TRBV2; cdr3_nt: TGTGCCAGCGCTCTAGGAAGGATCGGCACTGAAGCTTTCTTT; cdr3_aa: CASALGRIGTEAFF
clone_size: once; d_call: TRBD2; j_call: TRBJ2-5; v_call: TRBV4-2; cdr3_nt: TGTGCCAGCAGCCAAGAGGCGGGGGGTTCAGAGACCCAGTACTTC; cdr3_aa: CASSQEAGGSETQYF
clone_size: NA; d_call: TRBD1; j_call: TRBJ2-5; v_call: TRBV7-9; cdr3_nt: TGTGCCACCGGCGAGAGGGGGCCTGCTCGGGAGACCCAGTACTTC; cdr3_aa: CATGERGPARETQYF
clone_size: NA; d_call: TRBD1; j_call: TRBJ1-2; v_call: TRBV2; cdr3_nt: TGTGCCACCGACCGGGACAGGGATTATGGCTACACCTTC; cdr3_aa: CATDRDRDYGYTF
clone_size: NA; d_call: NA; j_call: TRBJ2-1; v_call: TRBV5-1; cdr3_nt: TGCGCCAGCTGGGGGCCTACCTACAATGAGCAGTTCTTC; cdr3_aa: CASWGPTYNEQFF
clone_size: NA; d_call: NA; j_call: TRBJ2-2; v_call: TRBV27; cdr3_nt: TGTGCCAGCAGTCTCATGGCCAGGGTGAACACCGGGGAGCTGTTTTTT; cdr3_aa: CASSLMARVNTGELFF
clone_size: NA; d_call: NA; j_call: TRBJ1-5; v_call: TRBV7-6; cdr3_nt: TGTGCCAGCAGCTTAAGTGGAGGGGCCAGCAATCAGCCCCAGCATTTT; cdr3_aa: CASSLSGGASNQPQHF
clone_size: NA; d_call: NA; j_call: TRBJ2-6; v_call: TRBV4-3; cdr3_nt: TGCGCCAGCAGCCGGGGGGACTCTGGGGCCAACGTCCTGACTTTC; cdr3_aa: CASSRGDSGANVLTF